This T cell receptor (beta chain) was captured by sequencing in a study of blood T cell repertoires in COVID-19. On the study more broadly: Samples of COVID-19 (acute and convalescent) were obtained from the United States, Italy and Spain. Sources were T cells, B-cell-depleted T cells, or PBMCs; the material itself was cDNA or gDNA.

V was trimmed by 4 bases and J by 0 bases, leaving 12 bases between them. Germline V gives CDR1 MNHEY, CDR2 SMNVEV (reference sequence). CDR3 size: 15 residues. Measured with immunoSEQ multiplex PCR; TCRdb has only the in-frame clones, and not every one. The profile shows some 270,000 clones, 75% to 90% of them singletons. The sequencing sample was made of peripheral blood. The J gene is TRBJ1-2, the V gene TRBV27, with D unclear. This receptor was taken from a man aged 30-40 years with acute or convalescent COVID-19. The CDR3 DNA follows: TGTGCCAGCAGTTCCCGGAGTGCGACTAACTATGGCTACACCTTC. Amino acids: CASSSRSATNYGYTF.